Listed here are 29 T cell receptor beta chains from one sample, sequenced in a study of cytomegalovirus exposure and HLA in healthy donors listed by TCRdb under 2017. The library was built by means of the immunoSEQ multiplex PCR assay. A mixture of 60 forward primers for TCR Vbeta segments and 13 reverse primers for TCR Jbeta segments was used in the multiplex PCR. Sourced from immuneACCESS, this table was stored by TCRdb with only in-frame sequences that have V and J called. A share of the clones is absent; for the studies checked, an unresolved V gene accounts for under half, and the remainder has no known explanation. The table for this sample lists about 98,000 clones; around 83% of them were counted only once. The ten largest clones represent roughly 3.5% of the sample. The sequenced sample consisted of PBMCs. These receptors were obtained from a female donor in good health and CMV-seropositive.

This chain uses TRBV5-5 with TRBJ1-1; D call uncertain. This CDR3 has 13 residues. Between the trimmed V and J ends, which lost 1 base and 4 bases, there was a span of 8 bases. The V gene's germline CDR1 is SGHKS and CDR2 YYEKEE (reference sequence). Here the CDR3 DNA reads TGTGCCAGCAGCTTGCGACCGGGCACTGAAGCTTTCTTT. It encodes CASSLRPGTEAFF.

This clone has a single count. The V call is TRBV18, the J call TRBJ1-1; D is unclear. Trimming cost V 3 bases and J 4 bases, with 18 bases left between them. Germline assignment: CDR1 KGHSH and CDR2 LQKENI. CDR3 length equals 16 residues. The CDR3 nucleotides read TGTGCCAGCTCACCTCCGTTCCAAACTAGTGTCACTGAAGCTTTCTTT. Translated: CASSPPFQTSVTEAFF.

CDR3: CASSIGNSPLHF. The CDR3 DNA reads TGTGCCAGTAGTATCGGGAATTCACCCCTCCACTTT. The J gene is TRBJ1-6, the V gene TRBV19; D unresolved. Deletions cut 3 bases from V and 7 bases from J, with 4 bases between. The CDR3 is 12 amino acids. Per germline, CDR1 LNHDA and CDR2 SQIVND (reference sequence).

This clone was found once. The chain recombines TRBV5-1 with TRBJ2-2; 11 bases fit TRBD1. Trimming took 4 bases from V and 5 from J; bases not matched to a gene: 7. The CDR3 extends over 16 amino acids. The V gene's germline CDR1 is SGHRS and CDR2 YFSETQ. The CDR3 DNA sequence: TGCGCCAGCAGCAGGCCTTGGGACAGGGGGACCGGGGAGCTGTTTTTT. Translated, it gives CASSRPWDRGTGELFF.

J is TRBJ2-7 and V is TRBV4-1, with TRBD1 matching over 9 bases. With V trimmed by 4 bases and J by 2 bases, 3 bases remained unmatched. The CDR3 length is 14 residues. CDR1 and CDR2 from the germline V gene are MGHRA and YSYEKL. In nucleotides, the CDR3 is TGCGCCAGCAGCCTCCGACAGGGGGCCTACGAGCAGTACTTC. Its translation is CASSLRQGAYEQYF.

The V call is TRBV4-1, the J call TRBJ2-5; TRBD2 matches 7 bases. In germline, CDR1 is MGHRA, CDR2 YSYEKL. The J segment lost 2 bases and the V segment lost 4 bases, leaving 7 bases of the junction unmatched. The length of the CDR3 is 15 residues. The CDR3 loop is CASSPGTTSQETQYF. The CDR3 DNA is TGCGCCAGCAGCCCGGGGACTACAAGTCAAGAGACCCAGTACTTC.

The rearrangement uses TRBV6-5 and TRBJ2-5, with D possibly being TRBD2 (7 bases). With the DNA end fitting TRBJ2-7 better, the J assignment may be wrong. This CDR3 region has 12 residues. Germline V gene data show CDR1 as MNHEY and CDR2 as SVGAGI. CDR3 nucleotide sequence: TGTGCCACCAAACAAGGGGGGGACGAGCAGTACTTC. This sequence encodes CATKQGGDEQYF.

The CDR3 region has the DNA TGTGCCAGCACTCCCTTGGGACAGGGCTGGGACGAGCAGTACTTC. It translates to CASTPLGQGWDEQYF. This chain connects TRBV27 to TRBJ2-7, with 9 bases lining up with TRBD1. Germline loops: CDR1 MNHEY, CDR2 SMNVEV (reference sequence). V was clipped by 7 bases and J by 5 bases; unmatched bases: 12. The CDR3 is made up of 15 amino acids.

The chain joins TRBV15 to TRBJ2-7, with TRBD2 identical over 8 bases. The CDR3 sequence is 15 residues long. V shed 1 base, J shed 2 bases, and the junction held 4 bases outside the gene matches. Germline V CDR1 and CDR2: LNHNV, YYDKDF (reference sequence). This CDR3 is CATSRVTSVAYEQYF. In DNA, the CDR3 is TGTGCCACCAGCAGAGTGACTAGCGTCGCCTACGAGCAGTACTTC. Complete variable domain (other parts from reference TRBV15 and TRBJ2-7): DAMVIQNPRYQVTQFGKPVTLSCSQTLNHNVMYWYQQKSSQAPKLLFHYYDKDFNNEADTPDNFQSRRPNTSFCFLDIRSPGLGDTAMYLCATSRVTSVAYEQYFGPGTRLTVT.

This chain links TRBV11-2 with TRBJ1-1; D unclear. The CDR3 has 14 amino acids. Germline V CDR1 and CDR2: SGHAT, FQNNGV. The V and J ends lost 8 bases and 0 bases respectively, with 13 bases between them. CDR3 DNA: TGTGCCAGCGTTTCGACGGCGGTGAACACTGAAGCTTTCTTT. Translating it yields CASVSTAVNTEAFF.

The chain uses TRBV10-3 and TRBJ1-2; perhaps TRBD1 as D (5 bases). CDR3 length equals 13 residues. V was clipped by 6 bases and J by 4 bases, with 12 bases between them. Per germline, CDR1 ENHRY and CDR2 SYGVKD. The CDR3: CAISDSLGYGYTF. The CDR3 region has the DNA TGTGCCATCAGCGACAGTCTGGGCTATGGCTACACCTTC.

V gene TRBV29-1 combines with J gene TRBJ1-1; no clear D gene. The CDR3 totals 14 residues. V lost 5 bases and J lost 4, with 17 bases in between. The germline CDR1 and CDR2 sequences are SQVTM and ANQGSEA. CDR3 bases: TGCAGCGTTTCCGCCAGCGGGTCGGGCACTGAAGCTTTCTTT. Protein sequence: CSVSASGSGTEAFF.

About this clone: Other DNA sequences from this sample encode an identical CDR3 as well. The chain employs TRBV19 and TRBJ1-2; 7 nucleotides agree with TRBD1. The J segment lost 4 bases and the V segment lost 9 bases, leaving 8 bases of the junction unmatched. The CDR3 contains 13 residues. CDR1 is LNHDA, CDR2 SQIVND, per germline (reference sequence). DNA of the CDR3: TGTGCCAGGGAGACAGGGAGTGGCTATGGCTACACCTTC. Translating gives CARETGSGYGYTF.

The rearrangement links TRBV10-3 to TRBJ1-1; D possibly corresponds to TRBD1 (6 bases). V dropped 6 bases and J dropped 2 bases, with 19 bases sitting between them. This CDR3 is 16 amino acids long. Germline V gene data show CDR1 as ENHRY and CDR2 as SYGVKD. The DNA for the CDR3 is TGTGCCATCAGCGGAGGGATGCGGGGGCGAAACACTGAAGCTTTCTTT. Its translation: CAISGGMRGRNTEAFF.

The chain has TRBV29-1 and TRBJ2-1; 7 bases line up with TRBD1. The CDR3 contains 15 residues. Germline V gene data show CDR1 as SQVTM and CDR2 as ANQGSEA. V lost 2 bases to trimming and J lost 3 bases; unmatched junction nucleotides: 7. For the CDR3, the DNA is TGCAGCGTTGAAAGGCTACAGGGGAACTACAATGAGCAGTTCTTC. Amino acids: CSVERLQGNYNEQFF.

This chain links TRBV7-9 with TRBJ1-2, with a tentative D call TRBD1 (6 bases). In germline, CDR1 is SEHNR, CDR2 FQNEAQ (reference sequence). This CDR3 is 12 amino acids long. The germline V and J ends were trimmed by 6 bases and 6 bases, with 11 bases remaining between them. CDR3 DNA: TGTGCCAGCAGTTCCCGACAGGATGGCTACACCTTC. It translates to CASSSRQDGYTF.

The J gene is TRBJ2-1, the V gene TRBV6-1; the match to TRBD2 covers 11 bases. CDR1 and CDR2 (germline): MNHNS, SASEGT. With V trimmed by 1 base and J by 7 bases, 6 bases remained unmatched. The CDR3 length is 16 residues. The CDR3 nucleotides read TGTGCCAGCAGTGAAGTACGACTAGCGGGGAGAAATGAGCAGTTCTTC. This gives the protein CASSEVRLAGRNEQFF.

This rearrangement joins TRBV6-5 to TRBJ2-1, with D perhaps TRBD2 (7 bases). Germline CDR1 and CDR2: MNHEY and SVGAGI. The CDR3 loop spans 15 amino acids. Trimming took 5 bases from V and 16 from J, leaving 27 bases between them. CDR3: CASSRGNGRTSSPFF. Here the CDR3 DNA reads TGTGCCAGCAGTAGGGGGAATGGAAGGACTAGTTCGCCTTTCTTC.

The chain is built from TRBV14 and TRBJ1-1; 7 bases agree with TRBD1. Trimming at V came to 9 bases and at J to 7 bases, leaving 11 bases not matched to a gene. In germline, CDR1 is SGHDN, CDR2 FVKESK. The CDR3 runs 13 residues. The CDR3 loop is CASTLFRDSEAFF. The CDR3 DNA follows: TGTGCCAGTACCCTCTTCCGGGACAGTGAAGCTTTCTTT. Supplemented by reference TRBV14 and TRBJ1-1, the full variable domain reads EAGVTQFPSHSVIEKGQTVTLRCDPISGHDNLYWYRRVMGKEIKFLLHFVKESKQDESGMPNNRFLAERTGGTYSTLKVQPAELEDSGVYFCASTLFRDSEAFFGQGTRLTVV.

The chain links TRBV28 to TRBJ2-7, with 9 bases lining up with TRBD1. Trimming removed 5 bases from V and 2 bases from J; junction bases left unmatched: 4. Germline V gene data show CDR1 as MDHEN and CDR2 as SYDVKM. The length of the CDR3 is 14 residues. The CDR3 sequence: CASSRDRVTYEQYF. The CDR3 coding sequence is TGTGCCAGCAGTCGGGACAGGGTGACCTACGAGCAGTACTTC.

The rearrangement links TRBV25-1 to TRBJ1-2, with 8 bases that match TRBD1. The V and J ends lost 8 bases and 7 bases, in that order; junction bases with no gene match: 3. CDR3 size: 11 residues. Germline V gene sequence: CDR1 MGHDK, CDR2 SYGVNS. CDR3 DNA: TGTGCCAGCCGGACAGGGTGTGGCTACACCTTC. This sequence encodes CASRTGCGYTF.

This rearrangement joins TRBV6-5 to TRBJ2-7; 8 bases are shared with TRBD1. Per the germline V gene, CDR1 is MNHEY and CDR2 is SVGAGI. The CDR3 length is 15 residues. V shed 6 bases, J shed 3 bases, and the junction held 10 bases outside the gene matches. CDR3 nucleotide sequence: TGTGCCAGCAGCCCTACCCGGACAGGGCTCTACGAGCAGTACTTC. Its protein is CASSPTRTGLYEQYF.

V is TRBV6-5 and J is TRBJ1-2; D is perhaps TRBD1 (5 bases). V lost 2 bases and J 7 bases, leaving 14 bases between the germline ends. Germline CDR1 MNHEY, CDR2 SVGAGI. The CDR3 spans 14 residues. The CDR3 loop is CASSYGSGRSGYTF. The CDR3 nucleotides read TGTGCCAGCAGTTACGGATCAGGGCGGAGTGGCTACACCTTC.

The chain recombines TRBV7-9 with TRBJ2-1; D perhaps matches TRBD2 (5 bases). Between the trimmed V and J ends, which lost 4 bases and 0 bases, there was a span of 19 bases. There are 18 residues in the CDR3. Looked up from germline, CDR1 is SEHNR and CDR2 is FQNEAQ (reference sequence). Here the CDR3 DNA reads TGTGCCAGCAGCTCACCAACCCAAGCGGCTAGCTCCTACAATGAGCAGTTCTTC. Translation: CASSSPTQAASSYNEQFF.

The rearrangement joins TRBV2 to TRBJ2-3; TRBD2 is a possible D gene (6 bases). Germline CDR1 SNHLY, CDR2 FYNNEI. The CDR3 contains 16 residues. Deletions cut 6 bases from V and 2 bases from J, with 18 bases between. The CDR3 loop is CASSEVFRTNTDTQYF. For the CDR3, the DNA is TGTGCCAGCAGCGAGGTATTTAGGACTAACACAGATACGCAGTATTTT.

The J gene is TRBJ1-3, the V gene TRBV5-1; the D is unclear. The CDR3 has 17 residues. Germline assignment: CDR1 SGHRS and CDR2 YFSETQ. V lost 0 bases and J 0 bases, leaving 13 bases between the germline ends. Written as DNA, the CDR3 is TGCGCCAGCAGCTTGGAGGGAGCCGGAGGCTCTGGAAACACCATATATTTT. As protein: CASSLEGAGGSGNTIYF.

The rearrangement joins TRBV27 to TRBJ1-1; 8 bases agree with TRBD1. The CDR3 extends over 16 amino acids. V lost 8 bases and J lost 1; bases outside the gene matches: 12. Germline CDR1 is MNHEY and CDR2 is SMNVEV (reference sequence). CDR3 in amino acids: CASQDRPGGANTEAFF. The DNA of the CDR3 is TGTGCCAGCCAAGACCGCCCAGGGGGCGCGAACACTGAAGCTTTCTTT.

The CDR3 spells CASSRRDSNEKLFF. Written as DNA, the CDR3 is TGTGCCAGCAGCCGCCGGGACAGTAATGAAAAACTGTTTTTT. The genes are TRBV7-9 and TRBJ1-4; 7 bases are shared with TRBD1. Germline-derived CDR1 and CDR2 are SEHNR and FQNEAQ (reference sequence). V lost 5 bases to trimming and J lost 4 bases; unmatched junction nucleotides: 4. The CDR3 contains 14 residues.

This sequence joins TRBV4-1 and TRBJ2-7, with unresolved D. With 0 bases removed from V and 2 bases from J, the gap between germline ends came to 8 bases. The germline gives CDR1 MGHRA, CDR2 YSYEKL. This CDR3 has 14 amino acids. CDR3: CASSQDLRTYEQYF. The DNA of the CDR3 is TGCGCCAGCAGCCAAGATCTGAGAACCTACGAGCAGTACTTC.